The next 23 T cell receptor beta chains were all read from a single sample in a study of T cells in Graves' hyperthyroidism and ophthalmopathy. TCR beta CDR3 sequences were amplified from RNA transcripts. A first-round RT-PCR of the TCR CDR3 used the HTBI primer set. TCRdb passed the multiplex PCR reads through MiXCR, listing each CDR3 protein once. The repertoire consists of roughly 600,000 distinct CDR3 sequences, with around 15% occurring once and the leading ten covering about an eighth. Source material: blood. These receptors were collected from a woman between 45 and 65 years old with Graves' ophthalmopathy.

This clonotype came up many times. CDR3 region: CASSYQNLAEGYNEQFF. The CDR3 DNA follows: TGTGCCAGCAGTTACCAGAATCTAGCGGAAGGCTACAATGAGCAGTTCTTC. The genes are TRBV6-5 and TRBJ2-1; TRBD2 matches at 7 bases. The CDR3 totals 17 residues. Germline values: CDR1 MNHEY, CDR2 SVGAGI. Trimming cost V 2 bases and J 3 bases; bases outside gene matches: 10.

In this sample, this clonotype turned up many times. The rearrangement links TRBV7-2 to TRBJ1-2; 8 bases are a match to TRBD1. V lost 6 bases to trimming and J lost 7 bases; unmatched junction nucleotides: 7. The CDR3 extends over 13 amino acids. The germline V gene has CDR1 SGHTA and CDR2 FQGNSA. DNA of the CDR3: TGTGCCAGCAGTTCGGCAGGGGGCACTGGCTACACCTTC. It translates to CASSSAGGTGYTF.

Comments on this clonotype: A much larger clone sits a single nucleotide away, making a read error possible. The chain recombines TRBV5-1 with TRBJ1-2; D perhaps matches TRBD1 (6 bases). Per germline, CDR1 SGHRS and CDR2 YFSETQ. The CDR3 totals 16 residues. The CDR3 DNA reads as TGCGCCAGCGCTGGGAACCCGACAGGAGCTAACTATGGCTACGCCTTC. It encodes CASAGNPTGANYGYAF.

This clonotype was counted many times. CDR3 DNA sequence: TGTGCCAGCAGCAGACTAGCGGGAGAAACAGATACGCAGTATTTT. Its translation: CASSRLAGETDTQYF. The rearrangement links TRBV11-3 to TRBJ2-3; 12 bases align to TRBD2. Losses at the gene ends were 5 bases for V and 3 bases for J; bases not matched to a gene: 3. The CDR3 extends over 15 amino acids. The V gene's germline CDR1 is SGHNT and CDR2 YENEEA.

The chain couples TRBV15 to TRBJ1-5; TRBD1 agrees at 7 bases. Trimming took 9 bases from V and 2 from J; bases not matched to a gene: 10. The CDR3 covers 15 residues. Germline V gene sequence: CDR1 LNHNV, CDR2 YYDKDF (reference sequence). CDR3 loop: CATSLGGLGNQPQHF. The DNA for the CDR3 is TGTGCCACAAGCTTAGGGGGCTTGGGCAATCAGCCCCAGCATTTT.

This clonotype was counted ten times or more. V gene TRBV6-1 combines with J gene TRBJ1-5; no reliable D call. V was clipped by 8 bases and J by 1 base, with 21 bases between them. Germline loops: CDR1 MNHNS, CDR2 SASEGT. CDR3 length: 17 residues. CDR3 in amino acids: CASRPRGILTSNQPQHF. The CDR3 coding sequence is TGTGCCAGCCGTCCACGAGGCATATTAACGAGCAATCAGCCCCAGCATTTT.

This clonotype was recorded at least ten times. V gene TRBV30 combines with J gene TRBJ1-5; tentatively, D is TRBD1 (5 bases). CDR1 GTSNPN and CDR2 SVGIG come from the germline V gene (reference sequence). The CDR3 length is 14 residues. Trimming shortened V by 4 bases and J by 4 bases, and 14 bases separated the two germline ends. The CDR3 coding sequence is TGTGCCTGGACCTCGGGACCGAGAAATCAGCCCCAGCATTTT. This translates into CAWTSGPRNQPQHF.

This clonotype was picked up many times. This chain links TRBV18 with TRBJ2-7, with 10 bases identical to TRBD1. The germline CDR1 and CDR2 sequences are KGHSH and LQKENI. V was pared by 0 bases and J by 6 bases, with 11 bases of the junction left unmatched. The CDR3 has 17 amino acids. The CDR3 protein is CASSPPPRTGGEGEQYF. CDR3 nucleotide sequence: TGTGCCAGCTCACCACCCCCCCGGACAGGGGGAGAGGGCGAGCAGTACTTC.

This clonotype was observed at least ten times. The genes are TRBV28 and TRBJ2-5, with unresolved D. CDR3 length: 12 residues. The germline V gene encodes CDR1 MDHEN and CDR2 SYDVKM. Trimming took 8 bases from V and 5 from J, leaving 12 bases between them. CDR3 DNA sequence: TGTGCCAGCCGGTGGGGTATCGAGACCCAGTACTTC. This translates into CASRWGIETQYF.

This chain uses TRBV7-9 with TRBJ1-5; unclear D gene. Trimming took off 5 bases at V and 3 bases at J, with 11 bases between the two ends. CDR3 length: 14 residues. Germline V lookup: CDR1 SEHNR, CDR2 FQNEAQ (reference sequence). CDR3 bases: TGTGCCAGCAGCCCACCAGGACTCAATCAGCCCCAGCATTTT. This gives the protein CASSPPGLNQPQHF.

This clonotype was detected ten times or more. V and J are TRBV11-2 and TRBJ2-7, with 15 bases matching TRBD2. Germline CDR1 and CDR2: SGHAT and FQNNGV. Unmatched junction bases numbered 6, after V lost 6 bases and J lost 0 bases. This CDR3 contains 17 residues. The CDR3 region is CASRGLAGGARSYEQYF. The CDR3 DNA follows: TGTGCCAGCAGAGGACTAGCGGGAGGGGCCCGCTCCTACGAGCAGTACTTC.

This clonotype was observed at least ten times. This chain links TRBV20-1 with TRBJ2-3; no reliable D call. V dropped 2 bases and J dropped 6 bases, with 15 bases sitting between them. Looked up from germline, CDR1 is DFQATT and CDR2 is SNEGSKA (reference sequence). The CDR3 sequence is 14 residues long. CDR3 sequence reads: CSARPPPVGDTQYF. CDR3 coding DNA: TGCAGTGCTAGACCCCCCCCGGTGGGGGATACGCAGTATTTT.

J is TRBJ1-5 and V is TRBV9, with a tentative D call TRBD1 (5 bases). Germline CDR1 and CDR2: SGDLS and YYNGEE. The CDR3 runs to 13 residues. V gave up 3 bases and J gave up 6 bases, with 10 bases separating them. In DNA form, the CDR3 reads TGTGCCAGCAGCGGGGGGGAAACTCAGCCCCAGCATTTT. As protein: CASSGGETQPQHF.

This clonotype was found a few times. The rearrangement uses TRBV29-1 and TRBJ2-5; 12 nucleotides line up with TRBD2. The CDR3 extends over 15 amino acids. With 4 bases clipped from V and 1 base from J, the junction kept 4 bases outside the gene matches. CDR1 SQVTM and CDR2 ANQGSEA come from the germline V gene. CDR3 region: CSVVRLAGVQETQYF. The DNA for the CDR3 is TGCAGCGTTGTTAGACTAGCGGGAGTCCAAGAGACCCAGTACTTC.

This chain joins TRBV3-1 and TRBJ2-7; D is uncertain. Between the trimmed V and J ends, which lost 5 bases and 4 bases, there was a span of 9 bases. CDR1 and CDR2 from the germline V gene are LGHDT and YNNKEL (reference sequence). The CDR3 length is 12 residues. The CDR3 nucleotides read TGTGCCAGCAGCGGAAGCGAGTACGAGCAGTACTTC. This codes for CASSGSEYEQYF.

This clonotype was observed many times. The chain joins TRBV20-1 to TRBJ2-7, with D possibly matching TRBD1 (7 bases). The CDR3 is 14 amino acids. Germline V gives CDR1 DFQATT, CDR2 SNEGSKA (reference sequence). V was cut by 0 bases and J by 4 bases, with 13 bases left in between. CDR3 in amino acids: CSARDPGGRYEQYF. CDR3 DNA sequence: TGCAGTGCTAGAGATCCAGGGGGGCGGTACGAGCAGTACTTC.

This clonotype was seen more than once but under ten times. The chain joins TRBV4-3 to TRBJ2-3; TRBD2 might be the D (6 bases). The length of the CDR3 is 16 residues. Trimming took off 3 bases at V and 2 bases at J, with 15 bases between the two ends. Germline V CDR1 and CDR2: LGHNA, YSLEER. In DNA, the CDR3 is TGCGCCAGCAGCCAGGAGGGGACCCTAACCACAGATACGCAGTATTTT. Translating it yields CASSQEGTLTTDTQYF.

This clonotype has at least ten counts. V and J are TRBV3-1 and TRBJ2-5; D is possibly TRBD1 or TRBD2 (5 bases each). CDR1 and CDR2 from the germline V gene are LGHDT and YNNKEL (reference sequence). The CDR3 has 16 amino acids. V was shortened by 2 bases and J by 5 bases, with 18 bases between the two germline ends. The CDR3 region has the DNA TGTGCCAGCAGCCAACAACAGTCCTCGGGGCTTGAGACCCAGTACTTC. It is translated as CASSQQQSSGLETQYF.

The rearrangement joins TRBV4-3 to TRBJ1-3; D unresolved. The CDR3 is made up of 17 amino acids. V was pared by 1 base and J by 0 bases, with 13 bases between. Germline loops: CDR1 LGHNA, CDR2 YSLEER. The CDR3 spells CASSQGQGPLSGNTIYF. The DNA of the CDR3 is TGCGCCAGCAGCCAAGGACAAGGTCCGCTCTCTGGAAACACCATATATTTT.

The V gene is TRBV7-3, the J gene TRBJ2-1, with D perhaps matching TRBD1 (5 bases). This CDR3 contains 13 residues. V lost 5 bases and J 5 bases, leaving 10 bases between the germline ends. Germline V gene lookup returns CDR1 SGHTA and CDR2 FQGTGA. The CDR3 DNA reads TGTGCCAGCAGCCGGGCAGGGAACAATGAGCAGTTCTTC. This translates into CASSRAGNNEQFF. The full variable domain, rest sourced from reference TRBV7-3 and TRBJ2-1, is GAGVSQTPSNKVTEKGKYVELRCDPISGHTALYWYRQSLGQGPEFLIYFQGTGAADDSGLPNDRFFAVRPEGSVSTLKIQRTERGDSAVYLCASSRAGNNEQFFGPGTRLTVL.

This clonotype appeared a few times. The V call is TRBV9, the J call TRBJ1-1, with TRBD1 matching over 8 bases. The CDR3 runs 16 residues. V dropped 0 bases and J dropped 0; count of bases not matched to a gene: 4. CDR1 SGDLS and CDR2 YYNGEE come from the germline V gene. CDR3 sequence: CASSVGPGQVNTEAFF. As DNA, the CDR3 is TGTGCCAGCAGCGTAGGGCCGGGACAGGTGAACACTGAAGCTTTCTTT.

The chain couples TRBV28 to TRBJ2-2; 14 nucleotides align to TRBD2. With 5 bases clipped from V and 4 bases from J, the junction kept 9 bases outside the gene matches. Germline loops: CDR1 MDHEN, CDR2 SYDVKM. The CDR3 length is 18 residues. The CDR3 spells CASSITPGTSGGTGELFF. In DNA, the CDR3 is TGTGCCAGCAGTATTACTCCCGGGACTAGCGGGGGCACCGGGGAGCTGTTTTTT.

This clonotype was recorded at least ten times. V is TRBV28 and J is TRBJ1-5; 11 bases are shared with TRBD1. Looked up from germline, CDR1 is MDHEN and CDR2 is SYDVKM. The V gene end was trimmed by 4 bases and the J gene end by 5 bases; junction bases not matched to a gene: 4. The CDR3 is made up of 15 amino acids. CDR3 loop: CASSSRDRGDQPQHF. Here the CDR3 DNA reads TGTGCCAGCAGTTCCCGGGACAGGGGGGATCAGCCCCAGCATTTT.